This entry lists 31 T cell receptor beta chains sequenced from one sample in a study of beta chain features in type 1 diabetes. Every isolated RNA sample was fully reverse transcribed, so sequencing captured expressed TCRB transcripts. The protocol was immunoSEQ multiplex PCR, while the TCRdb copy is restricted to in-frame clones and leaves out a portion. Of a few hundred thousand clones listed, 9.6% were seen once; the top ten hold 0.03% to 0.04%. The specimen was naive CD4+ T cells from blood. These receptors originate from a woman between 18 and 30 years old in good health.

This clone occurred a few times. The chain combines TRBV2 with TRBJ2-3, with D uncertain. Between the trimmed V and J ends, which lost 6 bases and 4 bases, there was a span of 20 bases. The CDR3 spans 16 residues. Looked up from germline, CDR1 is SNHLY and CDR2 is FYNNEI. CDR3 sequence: CASSLRRRKQADTQYF. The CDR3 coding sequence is TGTGCCAGCAGCCTGAGACGAAGGAAGCAGGCAGATACGCAGTATTTT. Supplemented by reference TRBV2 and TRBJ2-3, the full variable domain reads EPEVTQTPSHQVTQMGQEVILRCVPISNHLYFYWYRQILGQKVEFLVSFYNNEISEKSEIFDDQFSVERPDGSNFTLKIRSTKLEDSAMYFCASSLRRRKQADTQYFGPGTRLTVL.

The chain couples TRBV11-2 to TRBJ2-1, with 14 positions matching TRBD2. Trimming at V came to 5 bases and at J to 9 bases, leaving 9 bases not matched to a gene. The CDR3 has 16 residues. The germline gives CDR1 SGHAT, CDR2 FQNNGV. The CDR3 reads CASSQGTSGRLGEQFF. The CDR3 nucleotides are TGTGCCAGCAGCCAGGGGACTAGCGGGAGACTTGGTGAGCAGTTCTTC.

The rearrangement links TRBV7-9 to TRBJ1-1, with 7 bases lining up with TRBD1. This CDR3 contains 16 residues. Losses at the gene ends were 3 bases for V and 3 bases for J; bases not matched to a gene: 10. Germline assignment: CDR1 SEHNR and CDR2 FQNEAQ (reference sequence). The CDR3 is CASSFRDRDVDTEAFF. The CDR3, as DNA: TGTGCCAGCAGCTTTCGAGACAGGGATGTGGACACTGAAGCTTTCTTT.

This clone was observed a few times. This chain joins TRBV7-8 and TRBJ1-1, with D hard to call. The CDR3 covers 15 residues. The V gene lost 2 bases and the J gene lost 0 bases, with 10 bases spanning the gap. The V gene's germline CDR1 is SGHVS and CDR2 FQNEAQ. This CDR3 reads CASSLSVTLNTEAFF. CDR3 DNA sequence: TGTGCCAGCAGCTTATCGGTCACTTTGAACACTGAAGCTTTCTTT.

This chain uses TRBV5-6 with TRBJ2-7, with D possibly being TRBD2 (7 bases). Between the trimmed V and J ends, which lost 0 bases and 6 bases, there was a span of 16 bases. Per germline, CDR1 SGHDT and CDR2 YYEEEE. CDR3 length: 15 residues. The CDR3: CASSLGRGPLREQYF. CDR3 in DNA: TGTGCCAGCAGCTTGGGGCGGGGGCCCCTTCGCGAGCAGTACTTC.

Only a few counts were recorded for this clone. The CDR3 here is CASSRGDIGRETQYF. CDR3 nucleotides: TGTGCCAGCAGCCGTGGGGACATCGGGCGAGAGACCCAGTACTTC. The V and J genes are TRBV6-6 and TRBJ2-5; TRBD1 might be the D (6 bases). The CDR3 totals 15 residues. In germline, CDR1 is MNHNY, CDR2 SVGAGI (reference sequence). The ends were cut back, 6 bases at V and 4 bases at J, with 18 bases in the middle.

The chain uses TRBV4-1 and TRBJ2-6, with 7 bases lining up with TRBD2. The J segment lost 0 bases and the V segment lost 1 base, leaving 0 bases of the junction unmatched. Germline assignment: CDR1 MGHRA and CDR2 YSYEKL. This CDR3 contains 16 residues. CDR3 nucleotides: TGCGCCAGCAGCCAAGGGGGGGGCTCTGGGGCCAACGTCCTGACTTTC. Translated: CASSQGGGSGANVLTF.

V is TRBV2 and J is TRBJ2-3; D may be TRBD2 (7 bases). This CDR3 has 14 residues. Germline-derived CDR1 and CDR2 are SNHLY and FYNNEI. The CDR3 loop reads CAGGAGALTDTQYF. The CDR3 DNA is TGTGCTGGGGGGGCGGGGGCCCTCACAGATACGCAGTATTTT.

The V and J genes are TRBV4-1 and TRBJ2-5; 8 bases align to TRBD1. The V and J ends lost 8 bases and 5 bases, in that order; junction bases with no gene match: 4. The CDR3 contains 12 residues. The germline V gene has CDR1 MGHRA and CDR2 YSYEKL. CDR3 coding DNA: TGCGCCAGCGCCCGGACAGGGGAGACCCAGTACTTC. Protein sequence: CASARTGETQYF.

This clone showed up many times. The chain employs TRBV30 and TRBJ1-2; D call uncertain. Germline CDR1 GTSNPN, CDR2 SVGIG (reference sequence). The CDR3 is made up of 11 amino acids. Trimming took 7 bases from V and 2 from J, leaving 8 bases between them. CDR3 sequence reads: CASGSNYGYTF. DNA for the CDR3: TGTGCCTCCGGGAGCAACTATGGCTACACCTTC.

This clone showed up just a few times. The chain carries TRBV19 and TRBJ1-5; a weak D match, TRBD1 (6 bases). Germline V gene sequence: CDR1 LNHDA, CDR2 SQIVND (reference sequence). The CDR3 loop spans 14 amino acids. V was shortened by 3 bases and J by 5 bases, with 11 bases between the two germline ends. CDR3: CASSISAGDQPQHF. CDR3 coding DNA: TGTGCCAGTAGTATTTCGGCAGGGGATCAGCCCCAGCATTTT. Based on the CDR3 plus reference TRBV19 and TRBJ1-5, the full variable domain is DGGITQSPKYLFRKEGQNVTLSCEQNLNHDAMYWYRQDPGQGLRLIYYSQIVNDFQKGDIAEGYSVSREKKESFPLTVTSAQKNPTAFYLCASSISAGDQPQHFGDGTRLSIL.

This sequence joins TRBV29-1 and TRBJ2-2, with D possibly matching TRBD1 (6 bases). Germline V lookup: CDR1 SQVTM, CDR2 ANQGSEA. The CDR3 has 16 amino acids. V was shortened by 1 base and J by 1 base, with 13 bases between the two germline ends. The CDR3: CSVEGSRGRNTGELFF. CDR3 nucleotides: TGCAGCGTTGAAGGGTCCAGGGGACGGAACACCGGGGAGCTGTTTTTT.

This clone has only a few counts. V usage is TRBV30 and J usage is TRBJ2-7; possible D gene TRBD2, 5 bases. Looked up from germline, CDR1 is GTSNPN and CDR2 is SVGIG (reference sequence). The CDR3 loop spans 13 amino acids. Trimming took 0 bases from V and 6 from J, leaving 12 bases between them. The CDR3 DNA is TGTGCCTGGAGTGTCTTGCAGGAGGTCGAGCAGTACTTC. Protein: CAWSVLQEVEQYF.

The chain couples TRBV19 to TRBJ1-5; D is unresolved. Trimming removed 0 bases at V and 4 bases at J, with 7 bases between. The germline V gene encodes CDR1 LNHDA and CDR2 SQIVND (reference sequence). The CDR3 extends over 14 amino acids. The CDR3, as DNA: TGTGCCAGTAGTATAGATCCCAGAAATCAGCCCCAGCATTTT. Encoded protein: CASSIDPRNQPQHF.

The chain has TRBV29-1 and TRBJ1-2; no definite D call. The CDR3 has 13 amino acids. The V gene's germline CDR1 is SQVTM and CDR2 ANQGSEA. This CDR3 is CSFSPAQTYGYTF. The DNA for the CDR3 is TGCAGTTTCAGCCCCGCACAGACCTATGGCTACACCTTC.

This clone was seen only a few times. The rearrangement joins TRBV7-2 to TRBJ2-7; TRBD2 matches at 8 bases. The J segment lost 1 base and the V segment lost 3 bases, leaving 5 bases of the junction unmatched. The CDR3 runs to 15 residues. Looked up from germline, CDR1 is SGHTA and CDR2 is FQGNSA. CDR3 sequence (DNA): TGTGCCAGCAGCTTTGGGACTAGGTCGTCCTACGAGCAGTACTTC. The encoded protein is CASSFGTRSSYEQYF.

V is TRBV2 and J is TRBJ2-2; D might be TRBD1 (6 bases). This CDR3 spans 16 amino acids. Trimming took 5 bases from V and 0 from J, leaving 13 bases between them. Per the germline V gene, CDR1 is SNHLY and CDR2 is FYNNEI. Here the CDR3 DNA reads TGTGCCAGCAGTCCTTGGGACACTGCGAACACCGGGGAGCTGTTTTTT. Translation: CASSPWDTANTGELFF. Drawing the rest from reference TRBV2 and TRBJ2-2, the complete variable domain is EPEVTQTPSHQVTQMGQEVILRCVPISNHLYFYWYRQILGQKVEFLVSFYNNEISEKSEIFDDQFSVERPDGSNFTLKIRSTKLEDSAMYFCASSPWDTANTGELFFGEGSRLTVL.

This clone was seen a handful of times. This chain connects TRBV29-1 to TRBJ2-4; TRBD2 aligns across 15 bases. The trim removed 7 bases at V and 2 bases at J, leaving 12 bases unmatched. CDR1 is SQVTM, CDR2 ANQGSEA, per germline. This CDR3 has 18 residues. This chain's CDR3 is CSASWTSGRAVTKNIQYF. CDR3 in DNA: TGCAGCGCTTCCTGGACTAGCGGGAGGGCCGTGACCAAAAACATTCAGTACTTC.

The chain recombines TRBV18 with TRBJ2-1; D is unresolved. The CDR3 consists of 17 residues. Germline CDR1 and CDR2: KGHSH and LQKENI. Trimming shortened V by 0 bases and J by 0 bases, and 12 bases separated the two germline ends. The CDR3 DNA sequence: TGTGCCAGCTCACCACCGGCTCGACGGAGCTCCTACAATGAGCAGTTCTTC. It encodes CASSPPARRSSYNEQFF. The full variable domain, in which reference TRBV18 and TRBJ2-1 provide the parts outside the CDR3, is NAGVMQNPRHLVRRRGQEARLRCSPMKGHSHVYWYRQLPEEGLKFMVYLQKENIIDESGMPKERFSAEFPKEGPSILRIQQVVRGDSAAYFCASSPPARRSSYNEQFFGPGTRLTVL.

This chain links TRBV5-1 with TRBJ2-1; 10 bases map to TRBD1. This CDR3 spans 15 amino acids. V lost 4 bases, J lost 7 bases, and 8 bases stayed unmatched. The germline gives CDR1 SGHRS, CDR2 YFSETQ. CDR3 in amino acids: CASSPMGQGMNEQFF. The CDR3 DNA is TGCGCCAGCAGCCCCATGGGACAGGGGATGAATGAGCAGTTCTTC.

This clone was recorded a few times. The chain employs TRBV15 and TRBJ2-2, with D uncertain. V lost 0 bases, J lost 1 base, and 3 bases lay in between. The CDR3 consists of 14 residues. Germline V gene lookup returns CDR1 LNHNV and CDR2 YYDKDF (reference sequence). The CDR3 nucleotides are TGTGCCACCAGCAGAGACGGGAACACCGGGGAGCTGTTTTTT. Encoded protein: CATSRDGNTGELFF.

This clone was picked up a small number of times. The CDR3 region is CSVEPRQSPNYGYTF. The CDR3, as DNA: TGCAGCGTTGAACCCCGACAGTCCCCCAACTATGGCTACACCTTC. The rearrangement links TRBV29-1 to TRBJ1-2; tentatively, D is TRBD1 (5 bases). CDR3 length: 15 amino acids. V was shortened by 2 bases and J by 2 bases, with 15 bases between the two germline ends. Germline assignment: CDR1 SQVTM and CDR2 ANQGSEA.

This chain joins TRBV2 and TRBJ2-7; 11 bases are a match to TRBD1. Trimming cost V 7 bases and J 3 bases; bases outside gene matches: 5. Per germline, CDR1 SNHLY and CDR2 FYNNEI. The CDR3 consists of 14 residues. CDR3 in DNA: TGTGCCAGCAATGGACAGGGGGCCCACTACGAGCAGTACTTC. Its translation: CASNGQGAHYEQYF.

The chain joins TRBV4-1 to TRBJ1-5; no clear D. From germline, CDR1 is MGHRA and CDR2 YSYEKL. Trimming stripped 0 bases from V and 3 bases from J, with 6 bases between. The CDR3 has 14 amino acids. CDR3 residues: CASSQDAVNQPQHF. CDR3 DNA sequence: TGCGCCAGCAGCCAAGATGCGGTCAATCAGCCCCAGCATTTT.

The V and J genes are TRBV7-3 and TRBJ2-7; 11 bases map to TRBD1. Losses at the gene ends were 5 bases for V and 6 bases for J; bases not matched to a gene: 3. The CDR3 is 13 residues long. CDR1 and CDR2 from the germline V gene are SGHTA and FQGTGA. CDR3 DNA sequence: TGTGCCAGCAGCGCCGGGACAGGGGGCGAGCAGTACTTC. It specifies CASSAGTGGEQYF.

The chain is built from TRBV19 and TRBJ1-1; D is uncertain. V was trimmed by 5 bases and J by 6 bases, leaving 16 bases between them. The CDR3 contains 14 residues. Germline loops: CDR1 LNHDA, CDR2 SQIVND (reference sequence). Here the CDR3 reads CASSFGPGMSEAFF. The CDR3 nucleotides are TGTGCCAGTAGTTTCGGTCCGGGGATGTCTGAAGCTTTCTTT.

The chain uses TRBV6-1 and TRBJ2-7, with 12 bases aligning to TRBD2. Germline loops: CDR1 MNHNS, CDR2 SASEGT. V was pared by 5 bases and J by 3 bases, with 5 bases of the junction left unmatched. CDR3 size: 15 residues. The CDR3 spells CASSSTSGRIYEQYF. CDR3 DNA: TGTGCCAGCAGTTCGACTAGCGGGAGAATCTACGAGCAGTACTTC.

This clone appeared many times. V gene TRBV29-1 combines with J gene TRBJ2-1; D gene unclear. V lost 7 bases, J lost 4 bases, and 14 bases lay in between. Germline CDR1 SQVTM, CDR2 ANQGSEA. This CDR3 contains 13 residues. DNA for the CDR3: TGCAGCGCAACTGGAGTAAAATACAATGAGCAGTTCTTC. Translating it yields CSATGVKYNEQFF.

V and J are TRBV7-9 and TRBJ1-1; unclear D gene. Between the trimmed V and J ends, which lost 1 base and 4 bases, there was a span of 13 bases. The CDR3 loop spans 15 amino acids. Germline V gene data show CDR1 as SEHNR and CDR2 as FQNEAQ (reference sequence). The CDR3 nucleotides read TGTGCCAGCAGCTTAGTGGCAGGCCTGAGCACTGAAGCTTTCTTT. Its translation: CASSLVAGLSTEAFF.

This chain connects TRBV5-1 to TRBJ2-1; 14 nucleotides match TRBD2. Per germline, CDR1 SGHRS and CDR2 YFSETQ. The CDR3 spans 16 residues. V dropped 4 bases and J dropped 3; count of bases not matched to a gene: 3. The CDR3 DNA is TGCGCCAGCAGCGTGGGACTAGCGGGAGTCTACAATGAGCAGTTCTTC. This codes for CASSVGLAGVYNEQFF. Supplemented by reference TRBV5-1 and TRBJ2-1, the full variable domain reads KAGVTQTPRYLIKTRGQQVTLSCSPISGHRSVSWYQQTPGQGLQFLFEYFSETQRNKGNFPGRFSGRQFSNSRSEMNVSTLELGDSALYLCASSVGLAGVYNEQFFGPGTRLTVL.

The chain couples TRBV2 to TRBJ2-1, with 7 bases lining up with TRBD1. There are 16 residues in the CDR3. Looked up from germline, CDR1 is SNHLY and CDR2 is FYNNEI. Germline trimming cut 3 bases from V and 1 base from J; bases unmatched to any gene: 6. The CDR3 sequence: CASSETRTGSYNEQFF. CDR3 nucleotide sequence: TGTGCCAGCAGTGAGACGAGGACAGGTTCCTACAATGAGCAGTTCTTC.